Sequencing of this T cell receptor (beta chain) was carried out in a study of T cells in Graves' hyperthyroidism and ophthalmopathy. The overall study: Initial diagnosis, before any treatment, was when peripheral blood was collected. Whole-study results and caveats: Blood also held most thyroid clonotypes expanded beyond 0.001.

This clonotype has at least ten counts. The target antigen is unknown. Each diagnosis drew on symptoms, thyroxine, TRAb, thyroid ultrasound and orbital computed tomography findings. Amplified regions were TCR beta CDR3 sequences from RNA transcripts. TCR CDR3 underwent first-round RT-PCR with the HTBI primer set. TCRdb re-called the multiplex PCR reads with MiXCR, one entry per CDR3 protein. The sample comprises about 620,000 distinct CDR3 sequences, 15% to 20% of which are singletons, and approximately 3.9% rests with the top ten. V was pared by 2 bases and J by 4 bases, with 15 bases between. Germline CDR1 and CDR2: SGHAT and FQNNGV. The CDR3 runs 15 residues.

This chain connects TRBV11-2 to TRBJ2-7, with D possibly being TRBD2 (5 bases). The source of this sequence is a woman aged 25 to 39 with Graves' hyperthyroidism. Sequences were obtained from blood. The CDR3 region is CASSLPPRADYEQYF. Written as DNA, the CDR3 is TGTGCCAGCAGCTTACCCCCGCGGGCCGATTACGAGCAGTACTTC.